This T cell receptor beta chain was recovered during a study of T cell responses to AZD1222 COVID-19 vaccine (dated by TCRdb to the early 2020s). Regarding the research as a whole: Because spike-specific TCR depth and breadth did not differ between the two schedules, AZD1222 recipients who got a second dose at roughly 4 weeks were pooled with those who got a second dose at roughly 12 weeks. A total of 233 trial participants underwent TCR sequencing, of whom around 200 received two doses of AZD1222 and roughly 25 received two doses of the MenACWY control vaccine. Trial participants were enrolled by age into 18-55, 56-69 and 70-plus year subgroups, with about 150, 28 and 57 TCR-sequenced participants respectively.

What the work shows at the level of the full study, not this receptor alone: A significant rise in spike-specific TCR breadth and depth was observed after two AZD1222 doses relative to day 0 and relative to MenACWY recipients. Because no samples from the day 14 peak response were available, repertoires could be characterized only after the peak T cell response. CD4 TCRs associated with the vaccine covered the entire spike protein, and the dominant responses were in regions 160-218 and 743-854. Most participants were white British and females outnumbered males, and the authors suggested that clonal diversity may have been underestimated. The 56-69-year group was small, and its depth increase did not reach significance, likely because of low power. Epitopes outside the regions mutated in the B.1.351 and B.1.1.7 variants were reportedly recognized by nearly half of the unique spike-specific TCRs. Conclusions about previously exposed vaccinees are limited because only 5 or 6 AZD1222 recipients were SARS-CoV-2 seropositive at baseline.

This specimen's time point label, per the study, means: baseline before first vaccination. Vaccinee samples were obtained from the UK trials COV001 and COV002, which included a single-blind randomized controlled phase 2/3 trial of AZD1222 (ChAdOx1 nCoV-19) in healthy adults. For TCRbeta chain sequencing, PBMC samples from trial participants were taken at day 0 and at day 28 after the second dose. The CDR3 regions of human TCRbeta chains were subjected to immunosequencing. The paper's data handling went like this. Repertoire TCRs were checked for matches against a reference library of SARS-CoV-2-specific TCRs that had been generated using the MIRA antigen-specificity platform. Breadth meant the fraction of unique TCRs that were SARS-CoV-2-associated, whereas depth meant the fraction of total T cells that were SARS-CoV-2-associated. Using the MIRA data, each spike-specific TCR was mapped to the spike region that the TCR reacts to and placed in a CD4 or CD8 class. Log10-transformed breadth and depth values were compared by one-way ANOVA with Sidak's multiple comparisons tests. TCRdb limited this immuneACCESS table to in-frame rearrangements with V and J called. A share of clones is missing; checked studies link under half to unresolved V genes, and the rest is unexplained. V and J calls and clone size come straight from that table; D and trimming were deduced from the DNA. The sample table shows approximately 120,000 clones, and roughly 93% are seen once. The biggest ten clones account for under 4% of the sample.

This clone occurred once. Its target antigen remains unknown. No quality values exist for individual bases; no much larger clone is one base distant. Deletion took 2 bases off V and 4 bases off J, with a span of 8 bases between the germline ends. The germline V gene provides CDR1 SGHAT and CDR2 FQNNGV. The CDR3 runs 14 residues from the cysteine to the phenylalanine. Solely the CDR3 DNA is kept, with 42 bases framed from the first base. Here the sequenced sample was peripheral blood, taken on day 0 of AZD1222 vaccination. The TCR originated in an adult in good health. The sequence is built from TRBV11-2 and TRBJ1-4, with the D gene too uncertain to name. The CDR3 corresponds to CASSLSISNEKLFF. The DNA sequence follows: TGTGCCAGCAGCTTAAGTATAAGTAATGAAAAACTGTTTTTT. With the portions outside the CDR3 filled from the reference TRBV11-2 and TRBJ1-4 genes, the complete variable region becomes EAGVAQSPRYKIIEKRQSVAFWCNPISGHATLYWYQQILGQGPKLLIQFQNNGVVDDSQLPKDRFSAERLKGVDSTLKIQPAKLEDSAVYLCASSLSISNEKLFFGSGTQLSVL.